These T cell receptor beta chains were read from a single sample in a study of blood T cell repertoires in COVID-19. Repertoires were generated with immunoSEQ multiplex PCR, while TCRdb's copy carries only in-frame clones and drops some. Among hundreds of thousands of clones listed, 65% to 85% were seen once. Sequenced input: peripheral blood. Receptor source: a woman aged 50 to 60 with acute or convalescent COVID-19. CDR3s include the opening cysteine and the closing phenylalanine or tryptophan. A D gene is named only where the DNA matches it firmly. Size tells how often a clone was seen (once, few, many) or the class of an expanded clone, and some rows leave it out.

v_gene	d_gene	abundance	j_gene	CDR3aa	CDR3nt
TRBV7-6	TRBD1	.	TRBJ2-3	CATTEGTGIPDTQYF	TGTGCCACCACCGAGGGGACAGGGATCCCAGATACGCAGTATTTT
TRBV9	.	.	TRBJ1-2	CASSVARGGYTF	TGTGCCAGCAGCGTAGCTAGGGGTGGCTACACCTTC
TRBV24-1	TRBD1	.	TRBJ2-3	CATSDPRGFIGDTQYF	TGTGCCACCAGTGATCCCAGGGGGTTTATCGGAGATACGCAGTATTTT
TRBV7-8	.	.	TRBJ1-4	CASSSWVGGANEKLFF	TGTGCCAGCAGCTCCTGGGTTGGGGGGGCGAATGAAAAACTGTTTTTT
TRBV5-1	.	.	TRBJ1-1	CASSLGWGLNTEAFF	TGCGCCAGCAGCTTGGGGTGGGGCCTGAACACTGAAGCTTTCTTT
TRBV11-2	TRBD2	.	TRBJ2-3	CASSLAGELDTQYF	TGTGCCAGTTCCTTAGCGGGAGAGTTAGATACGCAGTATTTT
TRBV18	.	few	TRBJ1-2	CASSPGEGYGYTF	TGTGCCAGCTCACCAGGAGAGGGTTATGGCTACACCTTC
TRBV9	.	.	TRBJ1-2	CASSPRGTPNYGYTF	TGTGCCAGCAGCCCCAGAGGGACTCCCAACTATGGCTACACCTTC
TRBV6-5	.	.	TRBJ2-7	CASSPRRSIYEQYF	TGTGCCAGCAGTCCTCGTAGGAGTATCTACGAGCAGTACTTC
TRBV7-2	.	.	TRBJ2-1	CASSQPGGAVTNEQFF	TGTGCCAGCAGCCAACCCGGAGGGGCCGTCACGAATGAGCAGTTCTTC
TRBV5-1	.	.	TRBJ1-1	CASSLRGTTEFSTEAFF	TGCGCCAGCAGCTTAAGGGGGACGACAGAGTTTAGCACTGAAGCTTTCTTT
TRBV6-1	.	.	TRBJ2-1	CASSEARGAQYNEQFF	TGTGCCAGCAGTGAAGCGAGAGGAGCGCAATACAATGAGCAGTTCTTC
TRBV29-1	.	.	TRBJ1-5	CSVSDRRTNQPQHF	TGCAGCGTAAGCGACAGAAGAACCAATCAGCCCCAGCATTTT
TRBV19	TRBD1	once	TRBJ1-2	CASNPGTGGAGYTF	TGTGCCAGTAACCCCGGGACAGGGGGCGCCGGCTACACCTTC
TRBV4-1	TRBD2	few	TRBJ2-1	CASSQEMNLAGGDEQFF	TGCGCCAGCAGCCAAGAGATGAACCTAGCGGGAGGGGATGAGCAGTTCTTC
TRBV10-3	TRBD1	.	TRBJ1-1	CAISESRTGSTEAFF	TGTGCCATCAGTGAGTCGCGGACAGGGTCAACTGAAGCTTTCTTT
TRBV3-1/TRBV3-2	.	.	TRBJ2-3	CASSSLLDTQYF	TGTGCCAGCAGCTCTTTATTAGATACGCAGTATTTT
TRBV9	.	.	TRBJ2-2	CASSRQYQGGELFF	TGTGCCAGCAGCCGACAGTACCAGGGGGGGGAGCTGTTTTTT
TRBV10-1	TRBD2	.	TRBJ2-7	CASSGAGGSYEQYF	TGCGCCAGCAGTGGTGCGGGAGGGTCCTACGAGCAGTACTTC
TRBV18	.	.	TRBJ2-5	CASSPRVQETQYF	TGTGCCAGCTCACCACGAGTCCAAGAGACCCAGTACTTC
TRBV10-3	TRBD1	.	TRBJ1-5	CATWDRDRNQPQHF	TGTGCCACGTGGGACAGGGACCGCAATCAGCCCCAGCATTTT
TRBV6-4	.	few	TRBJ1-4	CASSDSGATNEKLFF	TGTGCCAGCAGTGACTCCGGGGCAACTAATGAAAAACTGTTTTTT
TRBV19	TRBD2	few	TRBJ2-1	CASSILAGGPWGNEQFF	TGTGCCAGTAGTATACTGGCGGGAGGGCCTTGGGGCAATGAGCAGTTCTTC
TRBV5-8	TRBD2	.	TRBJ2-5	CASSLAGGRSGTQYF	TGTGCCAGCAGCTTGGCGGGGGGGCGGTCAGGGACCCAGTACTTC
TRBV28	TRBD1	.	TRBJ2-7	CASSSPDRQTYEQYF	TGTGCCAGCAGTTCCCCGGACAGGCAGACCTACGAGCAGTACTTC
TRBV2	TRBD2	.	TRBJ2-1	CASFWGGRRNEQFF	TGTGCCAGCTTTTGGGGCGGGAGGAGGAATGAGCAGTTCTTC
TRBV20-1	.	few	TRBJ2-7	CSAREREQYF	TGCAGTGCTAGAGAGCGAGAGCAGTACTTC
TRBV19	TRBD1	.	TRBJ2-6	CASTDRGRTGANVLTF	TGTGCCAGCACGGACAGGGGGCGAACCGGGGCCAACGTCCTGACTTTC
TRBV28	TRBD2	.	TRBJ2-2	CASTPAGGGRYTGELFF	TGTGCCAGCACCCCGGCCGGGGGCGGGAGGTACACCGGGGAGCTGTTTTTT
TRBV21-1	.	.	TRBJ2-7	CASSKGGTDSYEQYF	TGTGCCAGCAGCAAAGGTGGGACAGACTCCTACGAGCAGTACTTC
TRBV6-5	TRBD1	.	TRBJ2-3	CASRSGGAGTDTQYF	TGTGCCAGCAGGTCAGGGGGCGCGGGCACAGATACGCAGTATTTT